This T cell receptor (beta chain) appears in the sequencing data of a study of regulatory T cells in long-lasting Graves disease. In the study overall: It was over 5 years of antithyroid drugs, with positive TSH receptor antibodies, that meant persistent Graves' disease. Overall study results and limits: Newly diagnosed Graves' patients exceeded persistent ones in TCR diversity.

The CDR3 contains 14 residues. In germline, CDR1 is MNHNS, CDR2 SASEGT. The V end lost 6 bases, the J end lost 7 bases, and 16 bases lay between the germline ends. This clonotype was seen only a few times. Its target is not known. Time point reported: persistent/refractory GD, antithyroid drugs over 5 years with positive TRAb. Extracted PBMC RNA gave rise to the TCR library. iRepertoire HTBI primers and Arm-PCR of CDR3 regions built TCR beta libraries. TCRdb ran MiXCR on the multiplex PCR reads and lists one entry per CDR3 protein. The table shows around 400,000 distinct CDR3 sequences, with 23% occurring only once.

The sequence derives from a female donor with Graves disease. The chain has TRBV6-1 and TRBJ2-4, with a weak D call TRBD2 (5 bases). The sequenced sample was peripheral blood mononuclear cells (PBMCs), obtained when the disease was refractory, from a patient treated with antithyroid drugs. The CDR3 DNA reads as TGTGCCAGCAGGGATCCAGGAGGCCTGAACATTCAGTACTTC. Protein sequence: CASRDPGGLNIQYF.